A single sample gave rise to the 27 T cell receptor beta chains below, sequenced in a study of T cells expressing NK-cell markers. For each CDR3 protein, TCRdb gives one entry from its re-call of the 5' RACE reads, without DNA. This sample's table has around 550,000 distinct CDR3 sequences. The sequencing sample was made of blood T cells: a sorted CD56 or NKG2C T cell subset, CD4+ or CD8+ T cells, or bulk PBMC T cells (not recorded which). The receptors were sampled from a man between 18 and 29 years old in good health.

The chain employs TRBV12-3 or TRBV12-4 and TRBJ2-1; checking the TCRdb D call of TRBD1 is not possible without DNA. The CDR3 is 17 residues long. CDR3 amino acids: CASTTPFPGPKLGEQFF.

The chain combines TRBV10-3 with TRBJ1-3. The CDR3 length is 16 residues. Germline assignment: CDR1 ENHRY and CDR2 SYGVKD. The CDR3 here is CAISSEQLLSGNTIYF.

This chain joins TRBV18 and TRBJ2-3; TCRdb's D call, TRBD2, is unchecked because there is no DNA. Germline CDR1 reads KGHSH; CDR2 reads LQKENI. This CDR3 has 15 residues. The CDR3 protein is CASSPARDFTDTQYF.

V gene TRBV20-1 combines with J gene TRBJ2-1; the TRBD2 assignment by TCRdb is unverifiable without DNA. The CDR3 covers 14 residues. Looked up from germline, CDR1 is DFQATT and CDR2 is SNEGSKA (reference sequence). The CDR3 protein is CSARESSGSYEQFF.

The chain couples TRBV10-3 to TRBJ2-1; TCRdb calls TRBD1, which cannot be checked without DNA. Germline V gene sequence: CDR1 ENHRY, CDR2 SYGVKD. The CDR3 consists of 16 residues. This chain's CDR3 is CAISESVAAGRDEQFF.

The gene calls are TRBV28 and TRBJ1-1. Per the germline V gene, CDR1 is MDHEN and CDR2 is SYDVKM. CDR3 length: 13 residues. This CDR3 reads CACRLGMNTEAFF.

The rearrangement joins TRBV20-1 to TRBJ1-2. Germline CDR1 reads DFQATT; CDR2 reads SNEGSKA (reference sequence). There are 12 residues in the CDR3. The CDR3 sequence: CSVLDGFYGYTF.

The J gene is TRBJ2-3, the V gene TRBV14; without DNA, the TCRdb call of TRBD2 cannot be checked. This CDR3 has 16 amino acids. Germline V gene lookup returns CDR1 SGHDN and CDR2 FVKESK. CDR3 residues: CASSTRGTSGSGTQYF.

The chain carries TRBV28 and TRBJ2-1. The germline gives CDR1 MDHEN, CDR2 SYDVKM. The CDR3 sequence is 12 residues long. The CDR3 sequence: CASSPPAMEEFF.

The V call is TRBV12-3 or TRBV12-4, the J call TRBJ2-7. The CDR3 contains 14 residues. The CDR3 protein is CASSLFGTAYEQYF.

This chain links TRBV12-3 or TRBV12-4 with TRBJ2-1. The CDR3 has 12 residues. The CDR3 loop reads CASSSGGNEQFF.

V usage is TRBV6-6 and J usage is TRBJ2-5; TCRdb calls TRBD1, which cannot be checked without DNA. Germline V gene data show CDR1 as MNHNY and CDR2 as SVGAGI (reference sequence). The CDR3 is made up of 13 amino acids. This CDR3 reads CASSLRQGQTQYF.

This chain connects TRBV29-1 to TRBJ2-7; TCRdb names TRBD1, which stays unverified in the absence of DNA. Germline V gene data show CDR1 as SQVTM and CDR2 as ANQGSEA. The CDR3 totals 13 residues. CDR3 sequence reads: CSVVNRLYTEQYF.

This rearrangement joins TRBV29-1 to TRBJ2-1; without DNA, the TCRdb call of TRBD2 cannot be checked. The germline V gene has CDR1 SQVTM and CDR2 ANQGSEA. CDR3 length: 16 residues. CDR3 amino acids: CSVEGGTSGSYNEQFF.

The chain joins TRBV7-2 to TRBJ2-1; TCRdb gives TRBD1 as the D gene, but with no DNA this cannot be confirmed. The CDR3 is 16 amino acids. Germline CDR1 SGHTA, CDR2 FQGNSA. The CDR3 reads CASSLTGTGGYNEQFF.

This rearrangement joins TRBV5-5 to TRBJ2-5; TCRdb selects TRBD1, and the lack of DNA leaves this call unchecked. Germline CDR1 reads SGHKS; CDR2 reads YYEKEE (reference sequence). The CDR3 sequence is 14 residues long. The chain's CDR3 is CASSFAGGAGTQYF. Drawing the rest from reference TRBV5-5 and TRBJ2-5, the complete variable domain is DAGVTQSPTHLIKTRGQQVTLRCSPISGHKSVSWYQQVLGQGPQFIFQYYEKEERGRGNFPDRFSARQFPNYSSELNVNALLLGDSALYLCASSFAGGAGTQYFGPGTRLLVL.

V is TRBV5-1 and J is TRBJ2-3; TCRdb outputs TRBD2, but without DNA this stays unchecked. Germline loops: CDR1 SGHRS, CDR2 YFSETQ. The CDR3 runs 14 residues. The CDR3 sequence is CASSLKAAADTQYF.

This chain links TRBV6-2 or TRBV6-3 with TRBJ1-2; checking the TCRdb D call of TRBD1 is not possible without DNA. The germline V gene encodes CDR1 MNHEY and CDR2 SVGEGT. This CDR3 contains 14 residues. CDR3 protein: CASSPGQGIGGYTF.

The rearrangement links TRBV12-3 or TRBV12-4 to TRBJ2-5; TCRdb returns TRBD2, unconfirmable since there is no DNA. The CDR3 length is 14 residues. The CDR3 is CASQKGRPQETQYF.

V is TRBV6-5 and J is TRBJ2-6; TCRdb's D gene call, TRBD1, goes unchecked for lack of DNA. The CDR3 is made up of 18 amino acids. Germline V gene sequence: CDR1 MNHEY, CDR2 SVGAGI. The CDR3 sequence: CASSSPGRRRSGANVLTF.

V and J are TRBV27 and TRBJ2-3; TCRdb selects TRBD2, and the lack of DNA leaves this call unchecked. The CDR3 consists of 16 residues. Germline CDR1 and CDR2: MNHEY and SMNVEV (reference sequence). The CDR3 loop reads CATLGLAGDGTDTQYF.

The gene calls are TRBV14 and TRBJ2-7; the TRBD1 assignment by TCRdb is unverifiable without DNA. Looked up from germline, CDR1 is SGHDN and CDR2 is FVKESK. The CDR3 has 15 amino acids. This chain's CDR3 is CASSQTGTPTYEQYF.

The chain employs TRBV20-1 and TRBJ2-3; TCRdb's D call of TRBD1 is untestable without DNA. The CDR3 spans 14 residues. Germline V gene sequence: CDR1 DFQATT, CDR2 SNEGSKA (reference sequence). The CDR3: CSAKNPTEGDTQYF.

This chain connects TRBV4-3 to TRBJ2-7. CDR3 length: 16 residues. Looked up from germline, CDR1 is LGHNA and CDR2 is YSLEER. CDR3: CASSQDRVLSSYEQYF.

The V and J genes are TRBV7-6 and TRBJ2-3; TCRdb indicates TRBD2, and absent DNA this call remains unverified. This CDR3 spans 15 amino acids. Germline-derived CDR1 and CDR2 are SGHVS and FNYEAQ. CDR3: CASSLDVARADTQYF.

The rearrangement uses TRBV5-1 and TRBJ2-4; TCRdb reports TRBD1, a call that lacks DNA to check it against. This CDR3 contains 15 residues. CDR1 and CDR2 from the germline V gene are SGHRS and YFSETQ. CDR3 residues: CASSTGPQRENIQYF.

The CDR3 reads CASSSQGVLNYGYTF. The gene calls are TRBV12-3 or TRBV12-4 and TRBJ1-2; TCRdb's D gene call, TRBD1, goes unchecked for lack of DNA. The CDR3 extends over 15 amino acids.